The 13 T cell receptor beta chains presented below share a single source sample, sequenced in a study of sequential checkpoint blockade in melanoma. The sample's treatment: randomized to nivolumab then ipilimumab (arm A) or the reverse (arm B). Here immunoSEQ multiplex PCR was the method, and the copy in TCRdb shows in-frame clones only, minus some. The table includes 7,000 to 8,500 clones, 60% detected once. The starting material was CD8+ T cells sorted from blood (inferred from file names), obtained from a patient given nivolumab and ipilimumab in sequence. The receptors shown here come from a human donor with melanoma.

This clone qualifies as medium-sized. CDR3 residues: CASNPAGSYNEQFF. The CDR3 bases are TGTGCCAGCAACCCGGCAGGGTCCTACAATGAGCAGTTCTTC. The J gene is TRBJ2-1, the V gene TRBV28; tentative D call: TRBD1 (5 bases). The V end was cut by 7 bases, the J end by 1 base, with 11 bases between. Germline lookup yields CDR1 MDHEN and CDR2 SYDVKM. This CDR3 is 14 amino acids long.

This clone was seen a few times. DNA for the CDR3: TGTGCCTGGACGGACCCCGAGGGTGATGAGCAGTACTTC. Protein: CAWTDPEGDEQYF. The J gene is TRBJ2-7, the V gene TRBV30, with D possibly TRBD2 on 5 matching bases. V lost 4 bases and J 7 bases, leaving 17 bases between the germline ends. This CDR3 is built from 13 residues. Germline CDR1 GTSNPN, CDR2 SVGIG (reference sequence). Together with reference TRBV30 and TRBJ2-7, the CDR3 gives the full variable domain: SQTIHQWPATLVQPVGSPLSLECTVEGTSNPNLYWYRQAAGRGLQLLFYSVGIGQISSEVPQNLSASRPQDRQFILSSKKLLLSDSGFYLCAWTDPEGDEQYFGPGTRLTVT.

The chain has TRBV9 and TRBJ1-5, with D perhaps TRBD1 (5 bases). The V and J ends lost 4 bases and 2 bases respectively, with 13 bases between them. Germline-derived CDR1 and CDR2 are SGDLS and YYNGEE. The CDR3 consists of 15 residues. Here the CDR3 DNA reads TGTGCCAGCAGCTCAGACGGAGGGGGCAATCAGCCCCAGCATTTT. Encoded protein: CASSSDGGGNQPQHF.

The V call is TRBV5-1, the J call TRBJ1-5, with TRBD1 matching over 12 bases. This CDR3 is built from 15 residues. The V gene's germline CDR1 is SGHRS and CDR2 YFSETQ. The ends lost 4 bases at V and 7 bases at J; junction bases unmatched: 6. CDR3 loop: CASSPGTGGGQPQHF. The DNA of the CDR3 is TGCGCCAGCAGCCCCGGGACAGGGGGCGGGCAGCCCCAGCATTTT. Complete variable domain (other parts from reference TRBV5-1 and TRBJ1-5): KAGVTQTPRYLIKTRGQQVTLSCSPISGHRSVSWYQQTPGQGLQFLFEYFSETQRNKGNFPGRFSGRQFSNSRSEMNVSTLELGDSALYLCASSPGTGGGQPQHFGDGTRLSIL.

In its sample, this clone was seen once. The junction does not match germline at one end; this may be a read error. CDR3: CASSYSRLAGGSEQYF. In nucleotides, the CDR3 is TGTGCCAGCAGTTACTCACGGCTAGCGGGAGGCTCCGAGCAGTACTTC. V gene TRBV6-4 combines with J gene TRBJ2-7, with TRBD2 matching over 11 bases. The germline CDR1 and CDR2 sequences are MRHNA and SNTAGT. The CDR3 extends over 16 amino acids.

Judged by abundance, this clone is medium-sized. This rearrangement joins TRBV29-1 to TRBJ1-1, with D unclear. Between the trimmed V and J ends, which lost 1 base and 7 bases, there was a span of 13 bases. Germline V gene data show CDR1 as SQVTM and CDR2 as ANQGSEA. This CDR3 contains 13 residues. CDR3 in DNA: TGCAGCGTTGAAGGGGGAGAGTATGGTGAAGCTTTCTTT. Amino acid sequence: CSVEGGEYGEAFF. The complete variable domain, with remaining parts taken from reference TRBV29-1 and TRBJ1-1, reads SAVISQKPSRDICQRGTSLTIQCQVDSQVTMMFWYRQQPGQSLTLIATANQGSEATYESGFVIDKFPISRPNLTFSTLTVSNMSPEDSSIYLCSVEGGEYGEAFFGQGTRLTVV.

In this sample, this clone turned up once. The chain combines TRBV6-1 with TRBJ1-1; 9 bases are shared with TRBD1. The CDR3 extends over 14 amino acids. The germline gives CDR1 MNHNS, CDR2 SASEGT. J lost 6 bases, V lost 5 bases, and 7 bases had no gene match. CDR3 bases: TGTGCCAGCAGTACCAACAGGGGGCTCGCTGAAGCTTTCTTT. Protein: CASSTNRGLAEAFF.

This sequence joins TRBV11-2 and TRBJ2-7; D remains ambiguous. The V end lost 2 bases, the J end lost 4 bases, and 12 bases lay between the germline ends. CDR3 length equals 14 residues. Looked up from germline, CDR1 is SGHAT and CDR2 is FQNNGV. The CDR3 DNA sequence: TGTGCCAGCAGCTTAATGGCCAGGAAATACGAGCAGTACTTC. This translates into CASSLMARKYEQYF.

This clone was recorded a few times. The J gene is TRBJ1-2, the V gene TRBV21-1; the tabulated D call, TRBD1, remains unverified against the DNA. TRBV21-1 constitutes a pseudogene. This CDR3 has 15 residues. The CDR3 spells CASSSRQAGIYGYTF. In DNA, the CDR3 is TGTGCCAGCAGCTCCCGCCAAGCAGGGATCTATGGCTACACCTTC.

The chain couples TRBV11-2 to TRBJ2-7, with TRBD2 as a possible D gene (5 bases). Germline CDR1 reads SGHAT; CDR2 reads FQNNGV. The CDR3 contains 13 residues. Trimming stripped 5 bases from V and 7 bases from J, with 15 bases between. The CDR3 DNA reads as TGTGCCAGCAGCCACGGTGGGGAGAGGGAGCAGTACTTC. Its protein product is CASSHGGEREQYF.

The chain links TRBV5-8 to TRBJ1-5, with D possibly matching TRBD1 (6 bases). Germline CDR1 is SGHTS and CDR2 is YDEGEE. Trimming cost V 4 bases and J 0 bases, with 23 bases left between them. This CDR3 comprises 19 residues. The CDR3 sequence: CASSPRGGAPQYSNQPQHF. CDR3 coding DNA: TGTGCCAGCAGCCCCCGGGGGGGGGCCCCTCAATATAGCAATCAGCCCCAGCATTTT.

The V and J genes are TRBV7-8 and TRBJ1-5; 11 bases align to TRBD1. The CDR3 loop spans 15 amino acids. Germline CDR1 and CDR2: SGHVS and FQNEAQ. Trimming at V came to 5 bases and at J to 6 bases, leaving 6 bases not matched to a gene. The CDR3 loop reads CASSPGQGAAQPQHF. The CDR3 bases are TGTGCCAGCAGCCCAGGACAGGGGGCGGCTCAGCCCCAGCATTTT.

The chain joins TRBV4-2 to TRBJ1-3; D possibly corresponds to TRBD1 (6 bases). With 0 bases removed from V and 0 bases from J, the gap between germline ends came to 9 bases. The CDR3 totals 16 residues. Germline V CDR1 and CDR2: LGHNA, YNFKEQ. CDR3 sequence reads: CASSQDFRGSGNTIYF. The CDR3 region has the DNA TGTGCCAGCAGCCAAGATTTCAGGGGCTCTGGAAACACCATATATTTT.